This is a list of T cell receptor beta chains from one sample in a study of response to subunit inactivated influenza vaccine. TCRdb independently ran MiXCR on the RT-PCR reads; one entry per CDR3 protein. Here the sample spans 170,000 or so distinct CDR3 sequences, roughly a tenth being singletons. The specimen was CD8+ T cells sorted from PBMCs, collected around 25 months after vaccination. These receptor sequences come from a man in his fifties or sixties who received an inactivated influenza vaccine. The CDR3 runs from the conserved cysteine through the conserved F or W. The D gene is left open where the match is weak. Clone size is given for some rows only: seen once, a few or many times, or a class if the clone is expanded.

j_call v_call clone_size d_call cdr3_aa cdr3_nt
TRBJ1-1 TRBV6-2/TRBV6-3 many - CASSPDENTEAFF TGTGCCAGCAGTCCGGACGAGAACACTGAAGCTTTCTTT
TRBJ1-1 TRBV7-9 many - CASSLGGLNTEAFF TGTGCCAGCAGCTTAGGCGGATTGAACACTGAAGCTTTCTTT
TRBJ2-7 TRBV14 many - CASSQTGFYEQYF TGTGCCAGCAGCCAAACAGGATTTTACGAGCAGTACTTC
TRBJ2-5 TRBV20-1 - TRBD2 CCARDKGGGASPETQYF TGCTGTGCTAGAGATAAGGGCGGGGGGGCCTCCCCAGAGACCCAGTACTTC
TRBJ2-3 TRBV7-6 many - CASSLDSPSTDTQYF TGTGCCAGCAGCCTAGACTCCCCTAGCACAGATACGCAGTATTTT
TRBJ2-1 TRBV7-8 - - CASSNRDSLGLDEQFF TGTGCCAGCAGCAATAGGGACTCCCTCGGATTGGACGAGCAGTTCTTC
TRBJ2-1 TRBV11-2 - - CASSLGTPLSSYNEQFF TGTGCCAGCAGCTTAGGGACCCCCCTGAGCTCCTACAATGAGCAGTTCTTC
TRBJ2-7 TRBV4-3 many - CASSQDWTFSYEQYF TGCGCCAGCAGCCAAGATTGGACGTTCTCCTACGAGCAGTACTTC
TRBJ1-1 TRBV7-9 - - CASSSGGAYTEAFF TGTGCCAGCAGCTCTGGGGGAGCATACACTGAAGCTTTCTTT
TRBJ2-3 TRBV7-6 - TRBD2 CASSSRLAGGTDTQYF TGTGCCAGCAGCTCGAGACTAGCGGGGGGAACAGATACGCAGTATTTT
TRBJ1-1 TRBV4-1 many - CASSQVGGGHLNTEAFF TGCGCCAGCAGCCAAGTAGGGGGGGGACACCTGAACACTGAAGCTTTCTTT
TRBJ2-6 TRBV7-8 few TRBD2 CASSLGGSGANVLTF TGTGCCAGCAGCTTGGGGGGGTCTGGGGCCAACGTCCTGACTTTC
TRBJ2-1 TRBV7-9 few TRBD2 CASSTSPGLAGDREQFF TGTGCCAGCAGCACATCCCCGGGACTAGCGGGAGACCGTGAGCAGTTCTTC
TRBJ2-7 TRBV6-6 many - CASSPTDYEQYF TGTGCCAGCAGCCCCACAGACTACGAGCAGTACTTC
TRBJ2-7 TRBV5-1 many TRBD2 CASSFGTSGDEQYF TGCGCCAGCAGCTTTGGGACTAGCGGGGACGAGCAGTACTTC
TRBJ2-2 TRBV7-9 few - CASSPRGPGELFF TGTGCCAGCAGCCCCAGGGGCCCCGGGGAGCTGTTTTTT
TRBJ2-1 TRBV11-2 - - CASSLGEYNEQFF TGTGCCAGCAGCTTAGGGGAGTACAATGAGCAGTTCTTC
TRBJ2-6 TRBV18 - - CASSPLGDPGANVLTF TGTGCCAGCTCACCACTGGGGGACCCCGGGGCCAACGTCCTGACTTTC
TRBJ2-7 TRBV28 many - CASRFSGYTYEQYF TGTGCCAGCAGGTTCAGCGGTTATACCTACGAGCAGTACTTC
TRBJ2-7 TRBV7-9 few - CASSPVGGNEQYF TGTGCCAGCAGCCCCGTGGGGGGTAACGAGCAGTACTTC
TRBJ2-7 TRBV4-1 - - CASSQGEGSYERYF TGCGCCAGCAGCCAAGGAGAGGGATCCTACGAGCGGTACTTC
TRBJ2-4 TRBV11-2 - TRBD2 CASSLGLAGGPLAKNIQYF TGTGCCAGCAGCCTGGGACTAGCGGGAGGGCCTCTTGCCAAAAACATTCAGTACTTC
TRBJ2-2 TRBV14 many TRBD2 CASSQDTTSGNTGELFF TGTGCCAGCAGCCAAGATACGACTAGCGGGAACACCGGGGAGCTGTTTTTT
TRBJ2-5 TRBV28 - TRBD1 CASSLENRGETQYF TGTGCCAGCAGTTTGGAAAACAGGGGGGAGACCCAGTACTTC
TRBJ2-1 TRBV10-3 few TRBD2 CAISGGLAGPNEQFF TGTGCCATCAGTGGGGGACTAGCGGGACCCAATGAGCAGTTCTTC
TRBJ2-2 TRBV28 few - CASSFVPGQNTGELFF TGTGCCAGCAGTTTTGTCCCGGGACAAAACACCGGGGAGCTGTTTTTT
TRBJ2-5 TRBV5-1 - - CASSLGFSQETQYF TGCGCCAGCAGCTTGGGCTTCAGCCAAGAGACCCAGTACTTC
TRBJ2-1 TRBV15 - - CATTPGTPYNEQFF TGTGCCACCACCCCGGGGACCCCTTACAATGAGCAGTTCTTC
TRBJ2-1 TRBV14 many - CASSHGLNNEQFF TGTGCCAGCAGCCATGGACTTAACAATGAGCAGTTCTTC
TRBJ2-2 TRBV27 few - CASSSPGRVNTGELFF TGTGCCAGCAGTTCCCCCGGTAGGGTGAACACCGGGGAGCTGTTTTTT
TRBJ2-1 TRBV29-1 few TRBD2 CSVEGGTTNEQFF TGCAGCGTTGAAGGGGGGACTACCAATGAGCAGTTCTTC
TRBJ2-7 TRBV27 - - CASRSHYEYSYEQYF TGTGCCAGCCGTAGCCATTATGAATACTCCTACGAGCAGTACTTC
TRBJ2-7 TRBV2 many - CASRVVGGNYEQYF TGTGCCAGCAGGGTAGTAGGGGGAAACTACGAGCAGTACTTC
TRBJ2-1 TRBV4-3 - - CASSRNPWGGSEDEQFF TGCGCCAGCAGCCGCAACCCCTGGGGGGGCTCTGAGGATGAGCAGTTCTTC
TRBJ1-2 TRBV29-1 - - CSVELGNGYTF TGCAGCGTTGAACTGGGAAATGGCTACACCTTC
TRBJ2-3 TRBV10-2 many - CASSGALDTDTQYF TGCGCCAGCAGTGGAGCGCTCGACACAGATACGCAGTATTTT
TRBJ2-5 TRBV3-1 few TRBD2 CASSQASGYAETQYF TGTGCCAGCAGCCAAGCTAGCGGATATGCGGAGACCCAGTACTTC
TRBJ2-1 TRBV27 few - CATSSWGRYNEQFF TGTGCCACCTCATCCTGGGGGCGCTACAATGAGCAGTTCTTC
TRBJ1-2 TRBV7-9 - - CASSPPSGRLYGYTF TGTGCCAGCAGCCCTCCTTCGGGCAGACTTTATGGCTACACCTTC
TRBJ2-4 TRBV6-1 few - CGPSREAKNIQYF TGTGGCCCATCCCGGGAGGCCAAAAACATTCAGTACTTC
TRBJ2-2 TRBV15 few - CATSMRTGELFF TGTGCCACCAGCATGAGGACCGGGGAGCTGTTTTTT
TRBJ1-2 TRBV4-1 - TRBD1 CASSQRRDSGIYGYTF TGCGCCAGCAGCCAACGCCGGGACAGCGGAATCTATGGCTACACCTTC
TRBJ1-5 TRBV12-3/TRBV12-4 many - CASSFSGQPQHF TGTGCCAGCAGTTTTTCCGGTCAGCCCCAGCATTTT
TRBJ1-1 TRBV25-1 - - CASSRVGLTEAFF TGTGCCAGCAGTAGGGTTGGGCTCACTGAAGCTTTCTTT
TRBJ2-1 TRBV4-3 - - CASSQARYNEQFF TGCGCCAGCAGCCAAGCTCGGTACAATGAGCAGTTCTTC
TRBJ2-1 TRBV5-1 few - CASSGQWGANEQFF TGCGCCAGCAGCGGGCAGTGGGGGGCGAATGAGCAGTTCTTC
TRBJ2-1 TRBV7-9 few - CASSLVVGVTEQFF TGTGCCAGCAGCTTAGTGGTAGGGGTCACTGAGCAGTTCTTC
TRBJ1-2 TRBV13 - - CASSLPAQANYGYTF TGTGCCAGCAGCTTACCGGCACAGGCTAACTATGGCTACACCTTC
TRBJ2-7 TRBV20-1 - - CSARDLSTGEQYF TGCAGTGCTAGAGATCTGAGTACGGGCGAGCAGTACTTC
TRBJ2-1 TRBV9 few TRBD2 CASSYSGGGADEQFF TGTGCCAGCAGCTATTCTGGCGGGGGGGCTGATGAGCAGTTCTTC
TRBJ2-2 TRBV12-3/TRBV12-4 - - CASSFSFWGNTGELFF TGTGCCAGCAGTTTCAGCTTTTGGGGGAACACCGGGGAGCTGTTTTTT